Each of the 5 T cell receptor beta chains below was sequenced from the same sample in a study of cytomegalovirus exposure and HLA in healthy donors. The PCR ran on 60 Vbeta and 13 Jbeta primers. Profiled with immunoSEQ multiplex PCR; TCRdb holds only in-frame clones, not every one. The sample holds around 120,000 clones, about two thirds seen once. The sample taken for sequencing was PBMCs. These TCRs come from a woman aged 55-69 years in good health and CMV-seropositive.

The V call is TRBV5-1, the J call TRBJ2-3; TRBD2 matches 14 bases. CDR3 size: 17 residues. Looked up from germline, CDR1 is SGHRS and CDR2 is YFSETQ. V was clipped by 4 bases and J by 6 bases; unmatched bases: 10. As DNA, the CDR3 is TGCGCCAGCAGCGGCCGGACTAGCGGGGGGACGACGGATACGCAGTATTTT. Its translation: CASSGRTSGGTTDTQYF.

The count of this clone is one. CDR3 sequence: CASSRPGLLGNTIYF. The DNA of the CDR3 is TGTGCCAGCAGCCGGCCGGGACTCCTTGGAAACACCATATATTTT. This chain joins TRBV11-2 and TRBJ1-3, with D maybe TRBD1 (5 bases). The V and J ends lost 5 bases and 3 bases respectively, with 14 bases between them. The germline V gene encodes CDR1 SGHAT and CDR2 FQNNGV. The CDR3 runs 15 residues.

J is TRBJ1-2 and V is TRBV7-8, with 7 bases identical to TRBD1. The V and J ends lost 3 bases and 4 bases, in that order; junction bases with no gene match: 5. The CDR3 spans 14 residues. The germline CDR1 and CDR2 sequences are SGHVS and FQNEAQ. CDR3 nucleotide sequence: TGTGCCAGCAGCTTGACAGGGAAGGGCTATGGCTACACCTTC. It specifies CASSLTGKGYGYTF.

Points on this clone: Given a much more abundant clone one base away, this may be a read error. The rearrangement joins TRBV6-4 to TRBJ2-2; D uncertain. The germline V gene has CDR1 MRHNA and CDR2 SNTAGT. CDR3 size: 12 residues. V was trimmed by 6 bases and J by 1 base, leaving 3 bases between them. The CDR3 region has the DNA TGTGCCAGCAGCCTGAACACCGGGGAGCTGTTTTTT. The encoded protein is CASSLNTGELFF.

The V gene is TRBV27, the J gene TRBJ1-2; 7 bases agree with TRBD1. The CDR3 is 15 residues long. Trimming at V came to 4 bases and at J to 2 bases, leaving 7 bases not matched to a gene. In germline, CDR1 is MNHEY, CDR2 SMNVEV (reference sequence). CDR3: CASSSSTGINYGYTF. CDR3 bases: TGTGCCAGCAGTTCCTCGACAGGGATCAACTATGGCTACACCTTC.